This T cell receptor (beta chain) appears in the sequencing data of a study of shared clonotypes between healthy human individuals. Regarding the study as a whole: Approximately 4.6% of naive CD4 clonotypes were shared across a few donors. All-four-donor shared clonotypes had higher generation probabilities than non-shared clonotypes did.

Template for every sorted-subset replicate PCR totaled about 0.2 ug DNA, roughly 30,000 T cell genomes. The data were produced by immunoSEQ multiplex PCR, yet TCRdb's version contains in-frame clones alone and is incomplete. The sample holds 950,000 to 1,300,000 clones, around 75% seen once. The V and J ends lost 5 bases and 8 bases respectively, with 12 bases between them. The CDR3 contains 12 residues. Germline assignment: CDR1 ENHRY and CDR2 SYGVKD. Splitting the CD4+ cells yielded a CD45RA+ naive subset and a CD45RA-negative memory subset. As concerns this clone: Its antigen is unidentified.

This TCR was sampled from a man aged 18 to 30 in good health. The chain combines TRBV10-3 with TRBJ1-2; D unclear. The sample taken for sequencing was memory CD4+ T cells sorted from blood. Subset reported: CD45RA-negative fraction. The CDR3 sequence: CAISKDRRGYTF. The CDR3 coding sequence is TGTGCCATCAGTAAAGACCGGCGGGGCTACACCTTC.